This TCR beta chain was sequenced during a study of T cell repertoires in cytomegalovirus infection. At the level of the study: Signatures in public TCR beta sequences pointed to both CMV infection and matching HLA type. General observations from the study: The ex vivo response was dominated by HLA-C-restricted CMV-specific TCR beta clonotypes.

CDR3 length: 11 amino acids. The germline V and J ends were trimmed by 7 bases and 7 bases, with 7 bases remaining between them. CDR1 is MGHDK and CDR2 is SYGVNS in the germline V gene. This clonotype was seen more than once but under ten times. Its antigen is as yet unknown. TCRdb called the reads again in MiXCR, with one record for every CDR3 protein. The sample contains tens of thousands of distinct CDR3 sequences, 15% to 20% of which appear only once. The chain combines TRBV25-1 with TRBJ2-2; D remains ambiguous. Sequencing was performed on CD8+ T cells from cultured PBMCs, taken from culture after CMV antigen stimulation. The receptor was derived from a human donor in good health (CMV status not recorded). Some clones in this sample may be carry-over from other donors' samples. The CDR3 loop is CASMELGELFF. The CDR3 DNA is TGTGCCAGCATGGAGCTCGGGGAGCTGTTTTTT.